This T cell receptor (beta chain) was obtained from a study of regulatory T cells in long-lasting Graves disease. To make TCR beta libraries, researchers used iRepertoire HTBI primers and Arm-PCR of CDR3 regions. TCRdb re-called the multiplex PCR reads with MiXCR, one entry per CDR3 protein. The top ten clones hold roughly 8.2% of a sample with 510,000 or so distinct CDR3 sequences, 12% of them seen once. Time point: newly diagnosed GD, antithyroid drugs for less than 3 months. The authors made the TCR library using RNA they extracted from PBMCs. This clonotype was detected many times. V lost 4 bases and J lost 4, with 20 bases in between. Germline CDR1 and CDR2: SGHRS and YFSETQ. The CDR3 has 16 residues. These same data were also listed under a study on T cells in Graves' hyperthyroidism and ophthalmopathy.

This sequence joins TRBV5-1 and TRBJ2-5; the D gene is possibly TRBD1 (5 bases). The TCR originated in a woman in her 30s with Graves disease. The input for sequencing was peripheral blood mononuclear cells (PBMCs), taken at new diagnosis, from a patient treated with antithyroid drugs. The CDR3 DNA reads as TGCGCCAGCAGCACCTCCTTCGGCAGGGTTGGAGAGACCCAGTACTTC. Translating gives CASSTSFGRVGETQYF.